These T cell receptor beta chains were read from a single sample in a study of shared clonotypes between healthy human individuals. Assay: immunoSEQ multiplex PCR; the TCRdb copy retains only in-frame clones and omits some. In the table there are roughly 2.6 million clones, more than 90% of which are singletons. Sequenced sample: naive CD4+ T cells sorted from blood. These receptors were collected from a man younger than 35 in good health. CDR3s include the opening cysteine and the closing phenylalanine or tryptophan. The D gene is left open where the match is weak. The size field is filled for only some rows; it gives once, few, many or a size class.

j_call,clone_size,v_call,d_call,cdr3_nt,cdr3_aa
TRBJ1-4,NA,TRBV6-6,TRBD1,TGTGCCAGCAGATTGGGCCCGGGACAGGGCGGTGAAAAACTGTTTTTT,CASRLGPGQGGEKLFF
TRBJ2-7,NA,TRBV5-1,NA,TGCGCCAGCAGGGAAGATTCGGGGGCATCCTACGAGCAGTACTTC,CASREDSGASYEQYF
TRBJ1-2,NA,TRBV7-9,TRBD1,TGTGCCAGCAGCCAGCAGACAGGGTTGCGTGGCTACACCTTC,CASSQQTGLRGYTF
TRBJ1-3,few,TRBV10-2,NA,TGCGCCAGCCTCGGGGAGGGAAACACCATATATTTT,CASLGEGNTIYF
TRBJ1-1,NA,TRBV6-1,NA,TGTGCCAGCAGGATACGGTATGGGAACACTGAAGCTTTCTTT,CASRIRYGNTEAFF
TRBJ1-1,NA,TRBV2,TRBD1,TGTGCCAGCAACCCACGACCGCCGGGACAGGGGTACACTGAAGCTTTCTTT,CASNPRPPGQGYTEAFF
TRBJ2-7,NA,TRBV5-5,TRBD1,TGTGCCAGCAGCGGGCGGACAGGGGCCCTCTCCTACGAGCAGTACTTC,CASSGRTGALSYEQYF
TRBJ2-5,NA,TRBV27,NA,TGTGCCAGCAGTTCCATGACAGGTCAAGAGACCCAGTACTTC,CASSSMTGQETQYF
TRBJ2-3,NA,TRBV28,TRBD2,TGTGCCAGCAGCCCAACGACTAGCCCCTCAGATACGCAGTATTTT,CASSPTTSPSDTQYF
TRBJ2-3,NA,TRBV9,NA,TGTGCCAGCAGCCTTGCACTTACGGCCCCAGATACGCAGTATTTT,CASSLALTAPDTQYF
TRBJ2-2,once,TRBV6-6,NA,TGTGCCCTAGGGGGGGCCCCCGGGGAGCTGTTTTTT,CALGGAPGELFF
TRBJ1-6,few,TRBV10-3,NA,TGTGCCAGCAGATCATCCGGGTTCGATTCACCCCTCCACTTT,CASRSSGFDSPLHF
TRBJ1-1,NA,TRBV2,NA,TGTGCCAGCAATGTGTGGGGAACAAACACTGAAGCTTTCTTT,CASNVWGTNTEAFF
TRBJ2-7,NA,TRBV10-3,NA,TGTGCCATCAGTAGAGCTGGGGAGCAGTACTTC,CAISRAGEQYF
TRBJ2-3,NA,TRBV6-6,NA,TGTGCCAGCAGCCAACGCCGCGCCAACGCAGATACGCAGTATTTT,CASSQRRANADTQYF
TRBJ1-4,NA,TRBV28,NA,TGTGCCAGCACCTTCGTGAACCTGGGAATCCGAAAACTGTTTTTT,CASTFVNLGIRKLFF
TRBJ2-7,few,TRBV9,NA,TGTGCCAGCAGCGTAGAGGGCGGAACCTACGAGCAGTACTTC,CASSVEGGTYEQYF
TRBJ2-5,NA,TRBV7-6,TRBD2,TGTGCCAGCAGCCGCGGACTAGCGGACCCAGGAACCCAGTACTTC,CASSRGLADPGTQYF
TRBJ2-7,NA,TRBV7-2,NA,TGTGCCAGCAGCTTTGGAGGCGCACGGGACGAGCAGTACTTC,CASSFGGARDEQYF
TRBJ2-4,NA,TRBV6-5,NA,TGTGCCAGCAGTATGACTAGAGGAAACATTCAGTACTTC,CASSMTRGNIQYF
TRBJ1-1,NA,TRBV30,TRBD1,TGTGCCTGGTTGGGACAGGGGGCGAGCACTGAAGCTTTCTTT,CAWLGQGASTEAFF
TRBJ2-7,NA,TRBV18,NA,TGTGCCAGCTCCAAAACCCTCTCCTACGAGCAGTACTTC,CASSKTLSYEQYF
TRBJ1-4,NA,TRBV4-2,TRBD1,TGTGCCAGCAGCCAAGATTTTCAGGACAGGGCTCCCGAAAAACTGTTTTTT,CASSQDFQDRAPEKLFF
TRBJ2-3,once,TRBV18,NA,TGTGCCAGCTCACCATATTCCGGGGAACGGTCGCAGTATTTT,CASSPYSGERSQYF
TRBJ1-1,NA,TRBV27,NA,TGTGCCAGCAGTCCATACAGGGCGGGGGTTAGGACTGAAGCTTTCTTT,CASSPYRAGVRTEAFF
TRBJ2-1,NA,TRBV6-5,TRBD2,TGTGCCAGCAGTTACGGTACCGGGGGGGCATTCGAGCAGTTCTTC,CASSYGTGGAFEQFF
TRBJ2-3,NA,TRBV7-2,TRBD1,TGTGCCAGCAGCGAGACAGGGTGGGCAGATACGCAGTATTTT,CASSETGWADTQYF
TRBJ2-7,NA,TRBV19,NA,TGTGCCAGTAGTATCCTTTTTAGAGGATTACTCGAGCAGTACTTC,CASSILFRGLLEQYF
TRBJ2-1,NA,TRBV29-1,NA,TGCAGCGTTGTTCCGACCTACAATGAGCAGTTCTTC,CSVVPTYNEQFF
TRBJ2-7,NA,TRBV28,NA,TGTGCCAGCAGTCCCGCCGGCACCTACGAGCAGTACTTC,CASSPAGTYEQYF
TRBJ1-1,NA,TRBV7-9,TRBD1,TGTGCCAGCATCGTAGGGACAGAGAACACTGAAGCTTTCTTT,CASIVGTENTEAFF
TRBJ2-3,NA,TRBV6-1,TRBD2,TGTGCCAGCAGTGAAGGGTCTAGCGGACGCACAGATACGCAGTATTTT,CASSEGSSGRTDTQYF
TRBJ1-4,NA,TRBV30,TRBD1,TGTGCCTGGAGTGGACAGGGGAGTGCAACTAATGAAAAACTGTTTTTT,CAWSGQGSATNEKLFF
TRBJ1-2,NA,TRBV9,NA,TGTGCCAGCAGCGTAGACGGGACGAAATACCAAAACTATGGCTACACCTTC,CASSVDGTKYQNYGYTF
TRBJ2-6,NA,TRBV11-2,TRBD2,TGTGCCAGCAGCCTACTAGCGGCATACTCTGGGGCCAACGTCCTGACTTTC,CASSLLAAYSGANVLTF
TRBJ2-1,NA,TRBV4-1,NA,TGCGCCAGCAGCCGGAAACTAGGAAGTGAGCAGTTCTTC,CASSRKLGSEQFF
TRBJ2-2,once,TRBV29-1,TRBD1,TGCAGCGTTGAGCTATGGACAGGGTCTAAACGGACCGGGGAGCTGTTTTTT,CSVELWTGSKRTGELFF
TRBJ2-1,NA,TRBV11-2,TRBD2,TGTGCCAGCAGCTTTGGACTAGCGGGATACAATGAGCAGTTCTTC,CASSFGLAGYNEQFF
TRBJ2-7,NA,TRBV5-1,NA,TGCGCCAGCAGCGTGAGAAGGACAACAGGTAAATCTTCCTACGAGCAGTACTTC,CASSVRRTTGKSSYEQYF
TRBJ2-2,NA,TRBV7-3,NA,TGTGCCAGCAGCTTAAGAACGGACGGGACCGGGGAGCTGTTTTTT,CASSLRTDGTGELFF
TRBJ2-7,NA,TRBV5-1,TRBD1,TGCGCCAGCAGCTTGGTAGCGGGACAGGGGACCTACGAGCAGTACTTC,CASSLVAGQGTYEQYF
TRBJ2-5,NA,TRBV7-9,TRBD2,TGTGCCAGCAGCTGGTCTAAGCGGGGTCGTTTCACCCAAGAGACCCAGTACTTC,CASSWSKRGRFTQETQYF
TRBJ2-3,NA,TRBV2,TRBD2,TGTGCCAGCACCCCAACTAGCGGGAATTCCCCCCCGCAGTATTTT,CASTPTSGNSPPQYF
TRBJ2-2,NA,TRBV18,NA,TGTGCCAGCTCACCGTGGGGAGATAGCACCGGGGAGCTGTTTTTT,CASSPWGDSTGELFF
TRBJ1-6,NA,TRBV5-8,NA,TGTGCCAGCAGTATACAGGGATATAATTCACCCCTCCACTTT,CASSIQGYNSPLHF